The 21 T cell receptor beta chains given below trace back to one sample, sequenced in a study of blood T cell repertoires in COVID-19. The table came from immunoSEQ multiplex PCR; TCRdb's copy has only in-frame clones and leaves some out. The table has some 190,000 clones, 82% seen once; the top ten hold around 8%. The specimen was peripheral blood. Every receptor here comes from a woman aged 60-75 years with COVID-19, enrolled during active disease.

The V call is TRBV5-4, the J call TRBJ2-2; TRBD2 is a possible D gene (6 bases). Deletions cut 4 bases from V and 6 bases from J, with 13 bases between. Germline V gives CDR1 SGHNT, CDR2 YYREEE (reference sequence). The length of the CDR3 is 14 residues. The CDR3 region is CASSPGRGAGELFF. DNA for the CDR3: TGTGCCAGCAGCCCCGGGAGAGGGGCCGGGGAGCTGTTTTTT.

V gene TRBV7-3 combines with J gene TRBJ2-7; TRBD1 matches 9 bases. The CDR3 consists of 14 residues. Trimming removed 6 bases from V and 6 bases from J; junction bases left unmatched: 9. CDR1 is SGHTA and CDR2 is FQGTGA in the germline V gene. The CDR3 nucleotides read TGTGCCAGCAGTGCACAGGGGGCGCGGGTCGAGCAGTACTTC. It yields the protein CASSAQGARVEQYF. The whole variable domain, filled in from reference TRBV7-3 and TRBJ2-7, reads GAGVSQTPSNKVTEKGKYVELRCDPISGHTALYWYRQSLGQGPEFLIYFQGTGAADDSGLPNDRFFAVRPEGSVSTLKIQRTERGDSAVYLCASSAQGARVEQYFGPGTRLTVT.

In regard to this clone: Other DNA sequences from this sample encode an identical CDR3 as well. The chain joins TRBV15 to TRBJ1-3; D might be TRBD1 (5 bases). Trimming left V 0 bases short and J 0 bases short, with 9 bases between. Germline V lookup: CDR1 LNHNV, CDR2 YYDKDF (reference sequence). This CDR3 spans 16 amino acids. The CDR3 sequence is CATSRDRGSSGNTIYF. For the CDR3, the DNA is TGTGCCACCAGCAGAGATCGGGGGAGCTCTGGAAACACCATATATTTT.

The chain joins TRBV30 to TRBJ2-7; 10 nucleotides agree with TRBD2. V was pared by 8 bases and J by 5 bases, with 9 bases of the junction left unmatched. The CDR3 consists of 13 residues. Germline-derived CDR1 and CDR2 are GTSNPN and SVGIG (reference sequence). The CDR3 sequence is CAGASSGRHEQYF. The CDR3 nucleotides read TGTGCCGGGGCCTCTAGCGGGAGACACGAGCAGTACTTC. Complete variable domain (other parts from reference TRBV30 and TRBJ2-7): SQTIHQWPATLVQPVGSPLSLECTVEGTSNPNLYWYRQAAGRGLQLLFYSVGIGQISSEVPQNLSASRPQDRQFILSSKKLLLSDSGFYLCAGASSGRHEQYFGPGTRLTVT.

This chain joins TRBV28 and TRBJ1-2, with 8 bases aligning to TRBD1. J was trimmed by 6 bases and V by 6 bases; bases with no gene match: 3. This CDR3 comprises 12 residues. CDR1 and CDR2 (germline): MDHEN, SYDVKM. CDR3 sequence reads: CASSPDRDGYTF. DNA for the CDR3: TGTGCCAGCAGCCCGGACAGGGATGGCTACACCTTC.

The rearrangement uses TRBV4-1 and TRBJ1-4, with 9 nucleotides matching TRBD1. The CDR3 is 16 residues long. Germline lookup yields CDR1 MGHRA and CDR2 YSYEKL. V shed 3 bases, J shed 4 bases, and the junction held 6 bases outside the gene matches. The CDR3 DNA sequence: TGCGCCAGCAGCCAGGACCCGGGACAGGGTAATGAAAAACTGTTTTTT. It translates to CASSQDPGQGNEKLFF.

Only one count was recorded for this clone. This chain uses TRBV10-1 with TRBJ2-3; D perhaps matches TRBD1 (6 bases). Trimming took 0 bases from V and 9 from J, leaving 13 bases between them. The germline CDR1 and CDR2 sequences are WNHNN and SYGVQD (reference sequence). The CDR3 length is 14 residues. Written as DNA, the CDR3 is TGCGCCAGCAGTGAGTCCAGCGGACAGTCGACGCAGTATTTT. Translating it yields CASSESSGQSTQYF.

The chain combines TRBV5-5 with TRBJ2-5, with a weak D call TRBD1 (6 bases). The CDR3 is made up of 14 amino acids. From germline, CDR1 is SGHKS and CDR2 YYEKEE (reference sequence). Trimming pared 4 bases from V and 4 bases from J, leaving 14 bases between. DNA of the CDR3: TGTGCCAGCAGCATAAACAGGGTAGTAGAGACCCAGTACTTC. Protein sequence: CASSINRVVETQYF.

The rearrangement uses TRBV5-1 and TRBJ2-3; 10 nucleotides agree with TRBD1. The CDR3 contains 16 residues. Trimming removed 2 bases from V and 4 bases from J; junction bases left unmatched: 7. CDR1 is SGHRS and CDR2 is YFSETQ in the germline V gene. In DNA, the CDR3 is TGCGCCAGCAGCTTTAGGGCGGGACAGGGGCCAGATACGCAGTATTTT. This codes for CASSFRAGQGPDTQYF.

The gene calls are TRBV19 and TRBJ1-2, with D uncertain. CDR3 size: 14 residues. The germline V gene has CDR1 LNHDA and CDR2 SQIVND (reference sequence). V shed 1 base and J shed 3 bases, with 9 bases lying between them. CDR3 sequence (DNA): TGTGCCAGTAGTATAGCCGGGTTTGACTATGGCTACACCTTC. Encoded protein: CASSIAGFDYGYTF.

The rearrangement links TRBV7-9 to TRBJ1-2, with 7 bases that match TRBD1. Losses at the gene ends were 5 bases for V and 1 base for J; bases not matched to a gene: 7. The CDR3 is 15 amino acids. In germline, CDR1 is SEHNR, CDR2 FQNEAQ (reference sequence). For the CDR3, the DNA is TGTGCCAGCAGCATAGGGACAGCCTATAACTATGGCTACACCTTC. Its protein product is CASSIGTAYNYGYTF.

J is TRBJ2-2 and V is TRBV15; D is unresolved. The V and J ends lost 4 bases and 1 base respectively, with 19 bases between them. Germline V lookup: CDR1 LNHNV, CDR2 YYDKDF (reference sequence). The CDR3 is 18 residues long. The CDR3 DNA sequence: TGTGCCACCAGCACCCACCCCGGAGAGGTCGAGAACACCGGGGAGCTGTTTTTT. Protein: CATSTHPGEVENTGELFF. The full variable domain, its missing parts supplied by reference TRBV15 and TRBJ2-2, is DAMVIQNPRYQVTQFGKPVTLSCSQTLNHNVMYWYQQKSSQAPKLLFHYYDKDFNNEADTPDNFQSRRPNTSFCFLDIRSPGLGDTAMYLCATSTHPGEVENTGELFFGEGSRLTVL.

The chain combines TRBV7-3 with TRBJ1-1; D ambiguous. V gave up 1 base and J gave up 4 bases, with 10 bases separating them. The CDR3 runs 14 residues. Germline CDR1 and CDR2: SGHTA and FQGTGA. The CDR3 spells CASSLSVEGTEAFF. The CDR3 DNA follows: TGTGCCAGCAGCTTAAGTGTTGAGGGCACTGAAGCTTTCTTT.

V is TRBV6-8 and J is TRBJ2-7, with 7 bases that match TRBD1. Germline V lookup: CDR1 MNHGY, CDR2 SAAAGT. The CDR3 covers 15 residues. J lost 5 bases, V lost 5 bases, and 12 bases had no gene match. The CDR3 loop is CASSRTDRAFNEQYF. CDR3 coding DNA: TGTGCCAGCAGTAGGACCGACAGGGCTTTCAACGAGCAGTACTTC.

The V and J genes are TRBV6-5 and TRBJ2-5; no firm D call. The CDR3 spans 11 residues. V lost 5 bases, J lost 2 bases, and 3 bases lay in between. Germline CDR1 is MNHEY and CDR2 is SVGAGI. The CDR3 region is CASSRQETQYF. Here the CDR3 DNA reads TGTGCCAGCAGTCGTCAAGAGACCCAGTACTTC.

The chain has TRBV18 and TRBJ2-7; maybe TRBD2 (5 bases). Germline lookup yields CDR1 KGHSH and CDR2 LQKENI. V was trimmed by 4 bases and J by 6 bases, leaving 16 bases between them. The CDR3 totals 14 residues. CDR3: CASSRSSDYIEQYF. Here the CDR3 DNA reads TGTGCCAGCTCACGGTCCTCAGACTACATCGAGCAGTACTTC.

The rearrangement joins TRBV6-2 or TRBV6-3 to TRBJ2-5, with a tentative D call TRBD1 (6 bases). Germline CDR1 and CDR2: MNHEY and SVGEGT. This CDR3 comprises 15 residues. With 2 bases removed from V and 2 bases from J, the gap between germline ends came to 12 bases. The CDR3 sequence is CASSYGQPGQETQYF. CDR3 in DNA: TGTGCCAGCAGTTACGGACAGCCGGGACAAGAGACCCAGTACTTC.

This chain connects TRBV7-2 to TRBJ2-2, with a weak D call TRBD1 (6 bases). V was clipped by 2 bases and J by 4 bases, with 14 bases between them. There are 16 residues in the CDR3. Germline CDR1 SGHTA, CDR2 FQGNSA. The CDR3 here is CASSLLGTPPTGELFF. The DNA of the CDR3 is TGTGCCAGCAGCTTACTCGGGACACCTCCCACCGGGGAGCTGTTTTTT.

In its sample, this clone was seen a few times. The gene calls are TRBV15 and TRBJ1-2; 9 bases map to TRBD1. This CDR3 has 13 amino acids. Germline values: CDR1 LNHNV, CDR2 YYDKDF (reference sequence). Trimming removed 10 bases from V and 5 bases from J; junction bases left unmatched: 8. The CDR3 loop is CAIADRGRYGYTF. The CDR3 bases are TGTGCCATCGCGGACAGGGGAAGGTATGGCTACACCTTC.

The chain combines TRBV11-2 with TRBJ1-5; D not certain. CDR3 length: 13 residues. V shed 1 base and J shed 6 bases, with 7 bases lying between them. The germline V gene encodes CDR1 SGHAT and CDR2 FQNNGV. The CDR3 sequence is CASSLGRLQPQHF. CDR3 in DNA: TGTGCCAGCAGCTTAGGAAGACTTCAGCCCCAGCATTTT.

V usage is TRBV6-6 and J usage is TRBJ2-2; a possible D gene is TRBD2 (7 bases). Between the trimmed V and J ends, which lost 5 bases and 8 bases, there was a span of 24 bases. Germline CDR1 MNHNY, CDR2 SVGAGI (reference sequence). The CDR3 sequence is 17 residues long. CDR3 region: CASSPPLGGGPKGELFF. The CDR3 DNA reads TGTGCCAGCAGTCCCCCTTTAGGGGGGGGGCCTAAGGGGGAGCTGTTTTTT.